A selection of T cell receptor beta chains follows, all from one sample in a study of identical twins. TCRdb re-derived calls from the 5' RACE reads in MiXCR, one entry per CDR3 protein. The table has around 1.7 million distinct CDR3 sequences, about 31% seen once. The specimen was cord blood. The receptor source for this set is a newborn girl in good health. The CDR3 runs from the conserved cysteine through the conserved F or W. D genes are given only for firm matches. Rows give clone size only sometimes, using once, few, many, or a class for an expanded clone.

TRBD1	TRBV4-2	TRBJ2-7	-	TGTGCCAGCAGCCAGGGACAGGGAGCGGCCTACGAGCAGTACTTC	CASSQGQGAAYEQYF
TRBD2	TRBV20-1	TRBJ2-3	-	TGCAGTGCTACGGCTAGCGGGCTAACAGATACGCAGTATTTT	CSATASGLTDTQYF
TRBD2	TRBV3-1	TRBJ2-1	-	TGTGCCAGCAGCCAAGGATATCGGACTAGCGGCTCCTACAATGAGCAGTTCTTC	CASSQGYRTSGSYNEQFF
TRBD1	TRBV6-5	TRBJ1-1	-	TGTGCCAGCCTAGGGGGCACCAGGAAAGCTTTCTTT	CASLGGTRKAFF
TRBD2	TRBV5-1	TRBJ2-5	-	TGCGCCAGCAGTTCGGGGGGGTCCCTACAAGAGACCCAGTACTTC	CASSSGGSLQETQYF
-	TRBV28	TRBJ1-2	-	TGTGCCAGCTTCCGGGACATCTATGGCTACACCTTC	CASFRDIYGYTF
-	TRBV5-4	TRBJ1-1	-	TGTGCCAGCAGCGGGGGACCGCCCGCGAACACTGAAGCTTTCTTT	CASSGGPPANTEAFF
-	TRBV9	TRBJ1-2	few	TGTGCCAGCAGCGCCACAGGGAGTAGTGCCCTCTATGGCTACACCTTC	CASSATGSSALYGYTF
TRBD1	TRBV5-6	TRBJ1-3	-	TGTGCCAGCACCAAGGGGGCCACTGGAAACACCATATATTTT	CASTKGATGNTIYF
TRBD2	TRBV24-1	TRBJ2-1	few	TGTGCCACCAGTGATGGTGGAGCGGGGGGGTACAATGAGCAGTTCTTC	CATSDGGAGGYNEQFF
-	TRBV6-1	TRBJ2-7	few	TGTGCCAGCAGTGAGCTGCCAGGGAGCTCCTACGAGCAGTACTTC	CASSELPGSSYEQYF
TRBD2	TRBV5-1	TRBJ2-3	-	TGCGCCAGCAGCTTGAGCTATGGACTAGCGGGGGAGGATGATACGCAGTATTTT	CASSLSYGLAGEDDTQYF
TRBD2	TRBV2	TRBJ2-1	many	TGTGCCACATCTAGCGGGGGTTACAGTGAGCAGTTCTTC	CATSSGGYSEQFF
TRBD1	TRBV24-1	TRBJ2-3	many	TGTGCCACCAGTGATCCGGGACAGGGAACAGATACGCAGTATTTT	CATSDPGQGTDTQYF
-	TRBV5-4	TRBJ2-1	-	TGTGCCAGCAGCGGTGCCAGGGGCACCTACAATGAGCAGTTCTTC	CASSGARGTYNEQFF
-	TRBV20-1	TRBJ1-2	-	TGCAGTGCTAGCCTCGGAAGCTATGGCTACACCTTC	CSASLGSYGYTF
TRBD2	TRBV20-1	TRBJ2-1	-	TGCAGTGCTAGAGCCCCATTAGCCCTAGCGGGAAAAGGGCATGAGCAGTTCTTC	CSARAPLALAGKGHEQFF
-	TRBV7-9	TRBJ2-7	-	TGTGCCAGCATCAATCAGGGGAAGGGGTACGAGCAGTACTTC	CASINQGKGYEQYF
TRBD2	TRBV6-5	TRBJ2-7	-	TGTGCCGTTCTAGCGGGAGGGCCTACCTACGAGCAGTACTTC	CAVLAGGPTYEQYF
-	TRBV10-3	TRBJ2-1	many	TGTGCCATCAGTGAGTCGATGACCTCCTACAATGAGCAGTTCTTC	CAISESMTSYNEQFF
TRBD1	TRBV12-3/TRBV12-4	TRBJ2-3	-	TGTGCCAGCACCAGGGACAGGGGAACCCAGTATTTT	CASTRDRGTQYF
-	TRBV12-3/TRBV12-4	TRBJ1-2	few	TGTGCCAGCAGGTTAGGGTTCCGGTCAGCTAACTATGGCTACACCTTC	CASRLGFRSANYGYTF
TRBD2	TRBV27	TRBJ2-3	-	TGTGCCAGCACTCGACTAGCTTCCACAGATACGCAGTATTTT	CASTRLASTDTQYF
TRBD1	TRBV12-3/TRBV12-4	TRBJ2-1	-	TGTGCCAGCAGTGGCCCGGGACAGGGCAACGAGCAGTTCTTC	CASSGPGQGNEQFF
-	TRBV3-1	TRBJ2-7	-	TGTGCCAGCAGCCAAGAGGCGGTCTACGAGCAGTACTTC	CASSQEAVYEQYF
-	TRBV3-1	TRBJ2-2	few	TGTGCCAGCAGCCAATCAGGCGGGGAGCTGTTTTTT	CASSQSGGELFF
-	TRBV28	TRBJ1-5	-	TGTGCCAGCACCCCAGGGGACCCTAGCAATCAGCCCCAGCATTTT	CASTPGDPSNQPQHF
TRBD1	TRBV7-2	TRBJ1-2	-	TGTGCCAGCAGCACTCAACCACAGGGGGGCTATGGCTACACCTTC	CASSTQPQGGYGYTF
-	TRBV27	TRBJ2-1	-	TGTGCCAGCGCCGGGACCACTGCCTTCGATGAGCAGTTCTTC	CASAGTTAFDEQFF
-	TRBV4-1	TRBJ2-7	few	TGCGCCAGCAGCCAAGATACGGGGCGGTTCTCCTACGAGCAGTACTTC	CASSQDTGRFSYEQYF
-	TRBV10-3	TRBJ2-7	many	TGTGCCATCAGTGAGTCGAGATACGAGCAGTACTTC	CAISESRYEQYF
TRBD1	TRBV5-6	TRBJ2-1	few	TGTGCCAGCAGCCTCCTTGGACAGGGCTTAAATGAGCAGTTCTTC	CASSLLGQGLNEQFF
-	TRBV15	TRBJ2-1	few	TGTGCCACCAGCAGAGAGCTAGGAAATGAGCAGTTCTTC	CATSRELGNEQFF
-	TRBV27	TRBJ2-3	few	TGTGCCAGCAGTTCCTATAGCGGATTTAGCACAGATACGCAGTATTTT	CASSSYSGFSTDTQYF
TRBD2	TRBV4-2	TRBJ2-1	few	TGTGCCAGCAGCCAAGAAAGCGGGAGGGCCAATGAGCAGTTCTTC	CASSQESGRANEQFF
TRBD1	TRBV24-1	TRBJ1-2	once	TGTGCCACCAGTGAGCTACAGGGGACTTATGGCTACACCTTC	CATSELQGTYGYTF
TRBD2	TRBV10-3	TRBJ2-7	few	TGTGCCATCGGGGGGGGACTACCGCCTATGATTTACGAGCAGTACTTC	CAIGGGLPPMIYEQYF
-	TRBV19	TRBJ1-1	-	TGTGCTACCCAAAGGGGGGCCCCGAACACTGAAGCTTTCTTT	CATQRGAPNTEAFF
TRBD2	TRBV10-3	TRBJ2-3	few	TGTGCCATCCTTGGACTAGCGGGGGGCACAGATACGCAGTATTTT	CAILGLAGGTDTQYF